This passage covers 26 T cell receptor beta chains from one sample sequenced in a study of OX40 agonist ivuxolimab in advanced cancers. Only in-frame clones appear in the TCRdb table, and some are missing; sequencing was by immunoSEQ multiplex PCR. The sample yields tens of thousands of clones, 88% seen once. The material was CD4+ or CD8+ T cells sorted from blood, obtained in a trial of the OX40 agonist ivuxolimab. These receptors all come from an adult with an advanced solid tumor such as melanoma, head and neck, liver or kidney cancer.

This clone appeared once. The chain joins TRBV2 to TRBJ2-7; D gene ambiguous. The germline V gene has CDR1 SNHLY and CDR2 FYNNEI. Trimming shortened V by 6 bases and J by 2 bases, and 8 bases separated the two germline ends. The CDR3 contains 12 residues. The CDR3 sequence is CASRGLTYEQYF. CDR3 bases: TGTGCCAGCAGGGGCCTCACCTACGAGCAGTACTTC.

The chain has TRBV7-3 and TRBJ2-2; tentatively, D is TRBD1 (6 bases). Germline-derived CDR1 and CDR2 are SGHTA and FQGTGA. V was clipped by 3 bases and J by 8 bases, with 16 bases between them. The CDR3 spans 15 residues. The CDR3: CASSFRGQSPGELFF. As DNA, the CDR3 is TGTGCCAGCAGCTTCCGAGGACAGTCACCGGGGGAGCTGTTTTTT. The full variable domain, in which reference TRBV7-3 and TRBJ2-2 provide the parts outside the CDR3, is GAGVSQTPSNKVTEKGKYVELRCDPISGHTALYWYRQSLGQGPEFLIYFQGTGAADDSGLPNDRFFAVRPEGSVSTLKIQRTERGDSAVYLCASSFRGQSPGELFFGEGSRLTVL.

The CDR3 sequence: CASSPEANVLTF. DNA for the CDR3: TGTGCCAGCAGCCCGGAGGCCAACGTCCTGACTTTC. The chain has TRBV7-9 and TRBJ2-6; D uncertain. V was pared by 5 bases and J by 6 bases, with 5 bases between. The CDR3 consists of 12 residues. The V gene's germline CDR1 is SEHNR and CDR2 FQNEAQ (reference sequence).

The chain recombines TRBV5-1 with TRBJ2-7; D possibly corresponds to TRBD2 (5 bases). Trimming stripped 0 bases from V and 2 bases from J, with 12 bases between. Germline CDR1 SGHRS, CDR2 YFSETQ. The CDR3 covers 15 residues. The CDR3 spells CASSLAPAGAYEQYF. DNA for the CDR3: TGCGCCAGCAGCTTGGCCCCGGCGGGCGCCTACGAGCAGTACTTC.

The chain carries TRBV4-1 and TRBJ1-1; tentatively, D is TRBD1 (5 bases). Trimming took off 0 bases at V and 7 bases at J, with 15 bases between the two ends. The CDR3 runs to 15 residues. The germline CDR1 and CDR2 sequences are MGHRA and YSYEKL. This CDR3 is CASSQDLAGRGEAFF. In nucleotides, the CDR3 is TGCGCCAGCAGCCAAGATTTGGCAGGGCGGGGTGAAGCTTTCTTT.

J is TRBJ2-7 and V is TRBV29-1; no clear D. V gave up 5 bases and J gave up 0 bases, with 8 bases separating them. The CDR3 covers 12 residues. CDR1 SQVTM and CDR2 ANQGSEA come from the germline V gene. CDR3 region: CSVLFPSYEQYF. Here the CDR3 DNA reads TGCAGCGTTCTCTTTCCCTCCTACGAGCAGTACTTC.

This chain links TRBV4-1 with TRBJ2-5, with 8 bases fitting TRBD2. V shed 1 base and J 6 bases; nucleotides not matched to a gene: 7. The CDR3 is 15 residues long. CDR1 MGHRA and CDR2 YSYEKL come from the germline V gene. The CDR3: CASSQALAGWQTQYF. The DNA for the CDR3 is TGCGCCAGCAGCCAAGCTCTAGCGGGTTGGCAGACCCAGTACTTC.

The J gene is TRBJ1-2, the V gene TRBV6-1; 8 positions match TRBD1. The ends lost 6 bases at V and 8 bases at J; junction bases unmatched: 5. CDR1 is MNHNS, CDR2 SASEGT, per germline. The CDR3 loop spans 12 amino acids. The CDR3 nucleotides read TGTGCCAGCAGCCTACGGGACAGGGGCTACACCTTC. It specifies CASSLRDRGYTF.

This clone has just a few counts. The genes are TRBV27 and TRBJ2-2, with D perhaps matching TRBD1 or TRBD2 (5 bases each). Germline V gives CDR1 MNHEY, CDR2 SMNVEV (reference sequence). V lost 2 bases and J lost 4, with 14 bases in between. This CDR3 contains 16 residues. The CDR3 protein is CASSLTPGTSTGELFF. As DNA, the CDR3 is TGTGCCAGCAGTTTAACCCCCGGGACCAGCACCGGGGAGCTGTTTTTT.

The gene calls are TRBV27 and TRBJ2-5; D may be TRBD1 (5 bases). V lost 3 bases and J lost 2, with 7 bases in between. The CDR3 totals 13 residues. Germline CDR1 reads MNHEY; CDR2 reads SMNVEV (reference sequence). CDR3 sequence reads: CASSFREQETQYF. The CDR3 DNA reads as TGTGCCAGCAGTTTCAGGGAACAAGAGACCCAGTACTTC.

The chain has TRBV28 and TRBJ1-4; no firm D call. Germline V gene lookup returns CDR1 MDHEN and CDR2 SYDVKM. V dropped 7 bases and J dropped 5 bases, with 8 bases sitting between them. CDR3 size: 12 residues. The CDR3 nucleotides are TGTGCCAGCACGCGGCAGAATGAAAAACTGTTTTTT. It translates to CASTRQNEKLFF.

The rearrangement links TRBV6-5 to TRBJ2-7; 10 positions agree with TRBD2. CDR3 length: 13 amino acids. Germline values: CDR1 MNHEY, CDR2 SVGAGI. Losses at the gene ends were 8 bases for V and 4 bases for J; bases not matched to a gene: 5. As DNA, the CDR3 is TGTGCCAGCTCGACTAGCGGGTGGTACGAGCAGTACTTC. Protein sequence: CASSTSGWYEQYF.

The chain carries TRBV21-1 and TRBJ2-7; the table's D call, TRBD2, has no DNA check behind it. TRBV21-1 is a pseudogene locus. The CDR3 runs 15 residues. CDR3 bases: TGTGCCAGCAGCGAAGGGTGGCGGGAGGCGGACGAGCAGTACTTC. Translation: CASSEGWREADEQYF.

This chain connects TRBV5-6 to TRBJ1-5; 8 bases map to TRBD1. The junction had 10 bases not matched to a gene; V was cut back by 4 bases and J by 4 bases. In germline, CDR1 is SGHDT, CDR2 YYEEEE. The CDR3 totals 16 residues. The CDR3 coding sequence is TGTGCCAGCAGCCTTAGAGCGGGACAGGAGAATCAGCCCCAGCATTTT. Amino acids: CASSLRAGQENQPQHF.

This clone has just one count. Mismatch with germline at one junction end may stem from a read error. In nucleotides, the CDR3 is TGCGCCAGCAGCCAAGAGGAGGGGACAGTGGGGCCATTT. As protein: CASSQEEGTVGPF. This chain joins TRBV4-1 and TRBJ1-1, with 7 bases identical to TRBD1. Germline-derived CDR1 and CDR2 are MGHRA and YSYEKL. The CDR3 loop spans 13 amino acids.

The chain recombines TRBV2 with TRBJ1-5; possible D gene TRBD1, 6 bases. The CDR3 is made up of 14 amino acids. Germline assignment: CDR1 SNHLY and CDR2 FYNNEI. V was trimmed by 5 bases and J by 2 bases, leaving 10 bases between them. The CDR3 sequence: CASSFDRRNQPQHF. Written as DNA, the CDR3 is TGTGCCAGCAGTTTTGACAGGCGCAATCAGCCCCAGCATTTT.

This clone was recorded once. V gene TRBV6-6 combines with J gene TRBJ2-3; 11 bases are a match to TRBD2. V lost 8 bases to trimming and J lost 1 base; unmatched junction nucleotides: 8. CDR1 is MNHNY and CDR2 is SVGAGI in the germline V gene (reference sequence). The CDR3 length is 16 residues. The CDR3 DNA follows: TGTGCCAGCGGGATAGCGGGAGGGGAGGGCACAGATACGCAGTATTTT. Translated: CASGIAGGEGTDTQYF.

This chain connects TRBV5-4 to TRBJ1-2; D ambiguous. V dropped 4 bases and J dropped 4 bases, with 14 bases sitting between them. This CDR3 spans 14 amino acids. CDR1 and CDR2 (germline): SGHNT, YYREEE (reference sequence). The CDR3 spells CASSQPTASYGYTF. The CDR3 DNA follows: TGTGCCAGCAGCCAGCCAACGGCGAGCTATGGCTACACCTTC. Complete variable domain (other parts from reference TRBV5-4 and TRBJ1-2): ETGVTQSPTHLIKTRGQQVTLRCSSQSGHNTVSWYQQALGQGPQFIFQYYREEENGRGNFPPRFSGLQFPNYSSELNVNALELDDSALYLCASSQPTASYGYTFGSGTRLTVV.

This rearrangement joins TRBV15 to TRBJ2-5, with D tentatively TRBD1 (5 bases). Trimming removed 3 bases from V and 3 bases from J, with 14 bases in between. CDR1 and CDR2 from the germline V gene are LNHNV and YYDKDF (reference sequence). The CDR3 sequence is 15 residues long. In DNA, the CDR3 is TGTGCCACCAGCAGGTCCCCTGGCAGGGAAGAGACCCAGTACTTC. This codes for CATSRSPGREETQYF. The full variable domain, in which reference TRBV15 and TRBJ2-5 provide the parts outside the CDR3, is DAMVIQNPRYQVTQFGKPVTLSCSQTLNHNVMYWYQQKSSQAPKLLFHYYDKDFNNEADTPDNFQSRRPNTSFCFLDIRSPGLGDTAMYLCATSRSPGREETQYFGPGTRLLVL.

The chain uses TRBV19 and TRBJ2-5; D unclear. Germline-derived CDR1 and CDR2 are LNHDA and SQIVND (reference sequence). There are 12 residues in the CDR3. Trimming took off 7 bases at V and 5 bases at J, with 11 bases between the two ends. The CDR3 region is CASMKVGETQYF. For the CDR3, the DNA is TGTGCCAGTATGAAGGTTGGGGAGACCCAGTACTTC.

The V and J genes are TRBV7-9 and TRBJ1-2; D gene uncertain. The CDR3 runs to 14 residues. Germline V gene lookup returns CDR1 SEHNR and CDR2 FQNEAQ (reference sequence). V lost 3 bases to trimming and J lost 5 bases, with 13 bases between them. CDR3 protein: CASSFGGQTYGYTF. The CDR3 coding sequence is TGTGCCAGCAGCTTTGGCGGGCAGACTTATGGCTACACCTTC.

The rearrangement uses TRBV9 and TRBJ2-5; D possibly corresponds to TRBD2 (6 bases). This CDR3 has 14 amino acids. Trimming stripped 4 bases from V and 2 bases from J, with 12 bases between. Germline V lookup: CDR1 SGDLS, CDR2 YYNGEE. The DNA of the CDR3 is TGTGCCAGCAGCCTCGGAGGGATACAAGAGACCCAGTACTTC. Encoded protein: CASSLGGIQETQYF. Variable domain in full (rest from reference TRBV9 and TRBJ2-5): DSGVTQTPKHLITATGQRVTLRCSPRSGDLSVYWYQQSLDQGLQFLIQYYNGEERAKGNILERFSAQQFPDLHSELNLSSLELGDSALYFCASSLGGIQETQYFGPGTRLLVL.

A single count supports this clone. The chain carries TRBV28 and TRBJ2-7; D is perhaps TRBD2 (6 bases). The length of the CDR3 is 16 residues. Germline values: CDR1 MDHEN, CDR2 SYDVKM. V gave up 5 bases and J gave up 0 bases, with 17 bases separating them. Here the CDR3 DNA reads TGTGCCAGCAGTCGATATTCGTGGGGGGACTCCTACGAGCAGTACTTC. Protein: CASSRYSWGDSYEQYF.

This clone was seen once. The chain uses TRBV28 and TRBJ2-5; 8 bases line up with TRBD2. CDR3 length equals 15 residues. Germline V lookup: CDR1 MDHEN, CDR2 SYDVKM. With V trimmed by 7 bases and J by 5 bases, 12 bases remained unmatched. The DNA of the CDR3 is TGTGCCAGCACCTATGGCGCTAGCGGGCGGGAGACCCAGTACTTC. This translates into CASTYGASGRETQYF.

The CDR3 region is CASSLQGPYEQYF. Here the CDR3 DNA reads TGTGCCAGCAGCTTACAGGGTCCCTACGAGCAGTACTTC. The chain recombines TRBV28 with TRBJ2-7; a possible D gene is TRBD1 (6 bases). The CDR3 sequence is 13 residues long. Between the trimmed V and J ends, which lost 6 bases and 2 bases, there was a span of 11 bases. Germline CDR1 is MDHEN and CDR2 is SYDVKM. The variable domain in full, completed from reference TRBV28 and TRBJ2-7, reads DVKVTQSSRYLVKRTGEKVFLECVQDMDHENMFWYRQDPGLGLRLIYFSYDVKMKEKGDIPEGYSVSREKKERFSLILESASTNQTSMYLCASSLQGPYEQYFGPGTRLTVT.

The CDR3 protein is CASSAGGSNYGYTF. The DNA of the CDR3 is TGTGCCAGCAGCGCCGGGGGGTCCAACTATGGCTACACCTTC. The chain carries TRBV7-8 and TRBJ1-2; TRBD1 might be the D (5 bases). CDR1 is SGHVS and CDR2 is FQNEAQ in the germline V gene. V lost 5 bases, J lost 2 bases, and 12 bases lay in between. The CDR3 is made up of 14 amino acids.